The rows below give T cell receptor beta chains drawn from one sample of a study of blood T cell repertoires in COVID-19. Some clones are missing from TCRdb's copy, which holds only in-frame ones; the method was immunoSEQ multiplex PCR. Among around 270,000 clones listed, around 85% were seen once. Input material: peripheral blood. Receptors were obtained from a human donor with COVID-19, enrolled during active disease. The donor label of this sample is uncertain. The CDR3 runs from the conserved cysteine through the conserved F or W. A D gene is named only where the DNA matches it firmly. Clone size appears in some rows only: once, few, many, or a class for an expanded clone.

D: -
V: TRBV6-5
size: -
J: TRBJ1-6
CDR3: CASSYNGQGYNSPLHF
DNA: TGTGCCAGCAGTTACAATGGCCAGGGCTATAATTCACCCCTCCACTTT

D: -
V: TRBV28
size: once
J: TRBJ2-3
CDR3: CASSLSHTQYF
DNA: TGTGCCAGCAGTCTCTCTCATACGCAGTATTTT

D: -
V: TRBV5-8
size: -
J: TRBJ1-1
CDR3: CASSLRGNTEAFF
DNA: TGTGCCAGCAGCTTGAGGGGGAACACTGAAGCTTTCTTT

D: -
V: TRBV19
size: few
J: TRBJ2-2
CDR3: CASSNPAPVPGELFF
DNA: TGTGCCAGTAGTAACCCCGCCCCAGTCCCCGGGGAGCTGTTTTTT

D: TRBD1
V: TRBV28
size: -
J: TRBJ1-5
CDR3: CASSFVRGDQPQHF
DNA: TGTGCCAGCAGTTTCGTCAGGGGGGATCAGCCCCAGCATTTT

D: -
V: TRBV4-2
size: -
J: TRBJ2-2
CDR3: CASSPTARGPNTGELFF
DNA: TGTGCCAGCAGCCCGACTGCTAGGGGCCCGAACACCGGGGAGCTGTTTTTT

D: TRBD2
V: TRBV6-1
size: -
J: TRBJ2-1
CDR3: CASSEAREELGFEQFF
DNA: TGTGCCAGCAGTGAAGCACGGGAGGAACTGGGGTTTGAGCAGTTCTTC

D: TRBD2
V: TRBV28
size: -
J: TRBJ2-1
CDR3: CASSWLAGAFLNEQFF
DNA: TGTGCCAGCAGTTGGCTAGCGGGAGCTTTCCTTAATGAGCAGTTCTTC

D: TRBD2
V: TRBV5-1
size: -
J: TRBJ2-7
CDR3: CASSLTSGQYEQYF
DNA: TGCGCCAGCAGCTTAACTAGCGGACAGTACGAGCAGTACTTC

D: -
V: TRBV12-3/TRBV12-4
size: -
J: TRBJ1-4
CDR3: CASSLVEAGELFF
DNA: TGTGCCAGCAGTTTAGTCGAGGCGGGGGAACTGTTTTTT

D: TRBD1
V: TRBV11-2
size: -
J: TRBJ2-5
CDR3: CASSLEIGQGETQYF
DNA: TGTGCCAGCAGCTTAGAGATCGGACAGGGAGAGACCCAGTACTTC

D: -
V: TRBV6-1
size: -
J: TRBJ1-5
CDR3: CASSEIQGVQPQHF
DNA: TGTGCCAGCAGTGAAATCCAGGGTGTTCAGCCCCAGCATTTT

D: TRBD1
V: TRBV7-9
size: -
J: TRBJ2-5
CDR3: CASSFTGVQETQYF
DNA: TGTGCCAGCAGCTTCACAGGGGTCCAAGAGACCCAGTACTTC

D: -
V: TRBV7-9
size: -
J: TRBJ2-7
CDR3: CASIRQGIYEQYF
DNA: TGTGCCAGCATAAGGCAGGGGATCTACGAGCAGTACTTC

D: TRBD1
V: TRBV6-5
size: -
J: TRBJ1-2
CDR3: CASSNRGVNGYTF
DNA: TGTGCCAGCAGTAACAGGGGGGTAAATGGCTACACCTTC

D: -
V: TRBV4-1
size: -
J: TRBJ1-3
CDR3: CASSQEDPGASSGNTIYF
DNA: TGCGCCAGCAGCCAAGAAGACCCAGGGGCGAGCTCTGGAAACACCATATATTTT

D: -
V: TRBV9
size: -
J: TRBJ1-3
CDR3: CASSLLDRSSGNTIYF
DNA: TGTGCCAGCAGCCTCTTAGACAGGAGCTCTGGAAACACCATATATTTT

D: -
V: TRBV6-4
size: -
J: TRBJ1-5
CDR3: CASSLTRGQPQHF
DNA: TGTGCCAGCAGTCTCACACGAGGTCAGCCCCAGCATTTT

D: -
V: TRBV27
size: -
J: TRBJ2-5
CDR3: CASSTHGRETQYF
DNA: TGTGCCAGCAGCACTCATGGGCGAGAGACCCAGTACTTC

D: -
V: TRBV4-2
size: once
J: TRBJ1-4
CDR3: CASSQNRADEKLFF
DNA: TGTGCCAGCAGCCAAAACAGGGCCGATGAAAAACTGTTTTTT

D: TRBD2
V: TRBV6-2/TRBV6-3
size: -
J: TRBJ2-1
CDR3: CASSLEREANEQFF
DNA: TGTGCCAGCAGTTTAGAGCGGGAGGCCAATGAGCAGTTCTTC

D: -
V: TRBV28
size: -
J: TRBJ1-3
CDR3: CASSPLVMGKGKGNTIYF
DNA: TGTGCCAGCAGTCCTCTAGTGATGGGGAAGGGGAAGGGAAACACCATATATTTT

D: -
V: TRBV30
size: -
J: TRBJ2-5
CDR3: CAWSFTEGETQYF
DNA: TGTGCCTGGAGTTTCACGGAGGGGGAGACCCAGTACTTC

D: TRBD2
V: TRBV7-3
size: -
J: TRBJ2-2
CDR3: CASSLHLAGGGGELFF
DNA: TGTGCCAGCAGCCTTCATCTAGCGGGAGGGGGCGGGGAGCTGTTTTTT

D: -
V: TRBV27
size: -
J: TRBJ1-3
CDR3: CASRPTGTGNTIYF
DNA: TGTGCCAGCAGACCCACAGGGACTGGAAACACCATATATTTT